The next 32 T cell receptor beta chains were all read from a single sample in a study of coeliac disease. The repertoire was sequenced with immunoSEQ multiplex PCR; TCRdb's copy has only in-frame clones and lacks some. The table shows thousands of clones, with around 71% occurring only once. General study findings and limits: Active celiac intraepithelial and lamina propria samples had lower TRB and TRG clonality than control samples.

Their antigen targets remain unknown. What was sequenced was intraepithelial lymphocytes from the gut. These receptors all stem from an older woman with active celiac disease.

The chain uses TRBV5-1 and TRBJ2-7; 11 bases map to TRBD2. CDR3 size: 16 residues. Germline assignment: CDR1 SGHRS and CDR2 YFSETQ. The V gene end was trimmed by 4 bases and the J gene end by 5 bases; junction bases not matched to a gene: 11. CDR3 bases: TGCGCCAGCAGCCCCCCCCGGGGTAGCGGGGGGGACGAGCAGTACTTC. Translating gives CASSPPRGSGGDEQYF.

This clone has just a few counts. The CDR3 sequence is CATSRETSAGEQFF. In nucleotides, the CDR3 is TGTGCCACCAGCAGAGAGACTAGCGCAGGTGAGCAGTTCTTC. The chain recombines TRBV15 with TRBJ2-1, with 8 bases matching TRBD2. The germline gives CDR1 LNHNV, CDR2 YYDKDF (reference sequence). The ends lost 0 bases at V and 9 bases at J; junction bases unmatched: 4. This CDR3 is built from 14 residues.

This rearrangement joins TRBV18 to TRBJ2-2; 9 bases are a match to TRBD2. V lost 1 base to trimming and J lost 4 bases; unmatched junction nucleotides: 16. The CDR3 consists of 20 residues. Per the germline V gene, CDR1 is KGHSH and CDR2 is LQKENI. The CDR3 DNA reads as TGTGCCAGCTCACCACGATTGGGAACCGGGACTAGCTCGGGCACCGGGGAGCTGTTTTTT. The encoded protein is CASSPRLGTGTSSGTGELFF.

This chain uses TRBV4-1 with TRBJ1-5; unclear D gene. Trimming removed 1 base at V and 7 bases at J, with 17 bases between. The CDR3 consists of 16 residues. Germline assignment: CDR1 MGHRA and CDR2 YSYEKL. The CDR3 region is CASSQVPSEAIQPQHF. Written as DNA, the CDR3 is TGCGCCAGCAGCCAAGTTCCGTCGGAGGCGATACAGCCCCAGCATTTT.

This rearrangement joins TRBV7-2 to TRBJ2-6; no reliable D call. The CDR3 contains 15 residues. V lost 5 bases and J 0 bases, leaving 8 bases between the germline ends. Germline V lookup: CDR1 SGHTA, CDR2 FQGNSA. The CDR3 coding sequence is TGTGCCAGCAGCAACGAACTCTCTGGGGCCAACGTCCTGACTTTC. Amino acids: CASSNELSGANVLTF.

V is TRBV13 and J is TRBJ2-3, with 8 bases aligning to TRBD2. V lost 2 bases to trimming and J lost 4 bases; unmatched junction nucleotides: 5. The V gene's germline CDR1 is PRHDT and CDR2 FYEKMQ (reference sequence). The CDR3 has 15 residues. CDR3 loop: CASSLSGGASDTQYF. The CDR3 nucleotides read TGTGCCAGCAGCTTATCGGGGGGGGCTTCAGATACGCAGTATTTT.

For the CDR3, the DNA is TGTGCCAGCAGGACCAGTCTAGCTGCGGGTGCTCGGAATGAGCAGTTCTTC. Its translation is CASRTSLAAGARNEQFF. V usage is TRBV7-9 and J usage is TRBJ2-1; the D gene is possibly TRBD2 (5 bases). Germline CDR1 is SEHNR and CDR2 is FQNEAQ (reference sequence). The V and J ends lost 6 bases and 7 bases respectively, with 25 bases between them. This CDR3 is 17 amino acids long. Based on the CDR3 plus reference TRBV7-9 and TRBJ2-1, the full variable domain is DTGVSQNPRHKITKRGQNVTFRCDPISEHNRLYWYRQTLGQGPEFLTYFQNEAQLEKSRLLSDRFSAERPKGSFSTLEIQRTEQGDSAMYLCASRTSLAAGARNEQFFGPGTRLTVL.

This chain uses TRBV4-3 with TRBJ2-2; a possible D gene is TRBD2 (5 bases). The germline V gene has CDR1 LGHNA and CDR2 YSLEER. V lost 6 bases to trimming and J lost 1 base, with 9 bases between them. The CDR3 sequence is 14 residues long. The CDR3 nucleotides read TGCGCCAGCAGGCGAGCGGAGAACACCGGGGAGCTGTTTTTT. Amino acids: CASRRAENTGELFF.

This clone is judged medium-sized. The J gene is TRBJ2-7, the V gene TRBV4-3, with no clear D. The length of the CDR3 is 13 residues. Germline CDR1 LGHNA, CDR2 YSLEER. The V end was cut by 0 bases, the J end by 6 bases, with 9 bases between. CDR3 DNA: TGCGCCAGCAGCCAAGATAACGGTGGCGAGCAGTACTTC. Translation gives CASSQDNGGEQYF.

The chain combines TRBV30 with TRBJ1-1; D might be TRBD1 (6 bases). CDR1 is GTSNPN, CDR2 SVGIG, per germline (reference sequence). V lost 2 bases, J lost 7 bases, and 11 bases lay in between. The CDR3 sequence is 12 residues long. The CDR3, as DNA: TGTGCCTGGAGTCTGAAACAGGGTGAAGCTTTCTTT. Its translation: CAWSLKQGEAFF.

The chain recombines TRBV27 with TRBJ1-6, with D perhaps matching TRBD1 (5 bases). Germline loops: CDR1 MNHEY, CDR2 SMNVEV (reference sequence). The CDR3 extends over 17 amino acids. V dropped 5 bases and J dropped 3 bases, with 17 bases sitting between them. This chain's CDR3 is CASSDTGLGVYNSPLHF. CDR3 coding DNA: TGTGCCAGCAGTGACACGGGACTTGGGGTCTATAATTCACCCCTCCACTTT.

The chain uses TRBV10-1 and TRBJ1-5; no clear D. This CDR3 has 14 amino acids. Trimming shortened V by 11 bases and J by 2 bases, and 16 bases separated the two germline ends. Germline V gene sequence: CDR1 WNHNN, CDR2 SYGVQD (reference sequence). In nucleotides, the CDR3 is TGCGCCTCCCGACGGGTGGTGGGCAATCAGCCCCAGCATTTT. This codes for CASRRVVGNQPQHF.

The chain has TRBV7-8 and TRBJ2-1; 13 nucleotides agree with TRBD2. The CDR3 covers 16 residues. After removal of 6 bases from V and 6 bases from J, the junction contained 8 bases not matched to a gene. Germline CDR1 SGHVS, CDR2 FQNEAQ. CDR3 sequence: CASRTGLAGIGNEQFF. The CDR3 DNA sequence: TGTGCCAGCAGGACGGGACTAGCGGGAATTGGCAATGAGCAGTTCTTC.

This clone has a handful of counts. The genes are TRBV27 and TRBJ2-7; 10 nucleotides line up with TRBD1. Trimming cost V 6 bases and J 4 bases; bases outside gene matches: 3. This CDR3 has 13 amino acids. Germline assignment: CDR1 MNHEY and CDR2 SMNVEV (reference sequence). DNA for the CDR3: TGTGCCAGCAGCGGGACAGGGGAATACGAGCAGTACTTC. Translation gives CASSGTGEYEQYF.

CDR3 sequence (DNA): TGTGCCAGCAGCTCCACTAGCGGGAGTGGAGATACGCAGTATTTT. Amino acids: CASSSTSGSGDTQYF. The chain is built from TRBV9 and TRBJ2-3; 11 bases fit TRBD2. Germline-derived CDR1 and CDR2 are SGDLS and YYNGEE. This CDR3 is 15 amino acids long. With 4 bases clipped from V and 5 bases from J, the junction kept 6 bases outside the gene matches.

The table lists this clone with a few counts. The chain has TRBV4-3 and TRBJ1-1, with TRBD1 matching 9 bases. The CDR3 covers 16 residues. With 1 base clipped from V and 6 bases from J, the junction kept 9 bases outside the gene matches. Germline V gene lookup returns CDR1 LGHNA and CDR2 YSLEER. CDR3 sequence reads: CASSQGWDRERSEAFF. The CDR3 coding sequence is TGCGCCAGCAGCCAAGGTTGGGACAGGGAGAGATCTGAAGCTTTCTTT.

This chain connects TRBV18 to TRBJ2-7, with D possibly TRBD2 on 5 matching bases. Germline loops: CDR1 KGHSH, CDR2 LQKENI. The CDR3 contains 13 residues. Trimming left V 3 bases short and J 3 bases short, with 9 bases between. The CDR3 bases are TGTGCCAGCTCACCCGGAGGTCGCTACGAGCAGTACTTC. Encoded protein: CASSPGGRYEQYF.

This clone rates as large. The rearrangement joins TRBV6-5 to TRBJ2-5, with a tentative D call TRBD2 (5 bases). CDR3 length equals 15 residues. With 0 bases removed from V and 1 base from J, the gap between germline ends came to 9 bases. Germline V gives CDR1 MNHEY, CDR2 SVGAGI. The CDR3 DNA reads TGTGCCAGCAGTTACTCTCTCAGCGGCCAAGAGACCCAGTACTTC. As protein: CASSYSLSGQETQYF.

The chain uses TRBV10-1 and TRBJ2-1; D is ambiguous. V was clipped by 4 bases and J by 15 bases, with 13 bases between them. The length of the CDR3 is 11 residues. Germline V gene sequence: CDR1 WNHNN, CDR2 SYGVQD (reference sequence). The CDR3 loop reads CASSGFGPRFF. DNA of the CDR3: TGCGCCAGCAGTGGTTTCGGCCCTAGGTTCTTC.

The CDR3 DNA is TGCGCCAGCAGCCAAGAGTTAGCGGGAGGGAACAATGAGCAGTTCTTC. It yields the protein CASSQELAGGNNEQFF. The chain links TRBV4-3 to TRBJ2-1, with 11 bases aligning to TRBD2. V was pared by 0 bases and J by 5 bases, with 3 bases of the junction left unmatched. The germline V gene has CDR1 LGHNA and CDR2 YSLEER. The CDR3 totals 16 residues.

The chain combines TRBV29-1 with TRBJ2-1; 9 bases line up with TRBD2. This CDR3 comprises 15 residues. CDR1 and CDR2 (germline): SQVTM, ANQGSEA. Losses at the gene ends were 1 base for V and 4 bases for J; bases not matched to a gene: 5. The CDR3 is CSVEVSGGTYNEQFF. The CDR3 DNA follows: TGCAGCGTTGAAGTCAGCGGGGGGACTTACAATGAGCAGTTCTTC.

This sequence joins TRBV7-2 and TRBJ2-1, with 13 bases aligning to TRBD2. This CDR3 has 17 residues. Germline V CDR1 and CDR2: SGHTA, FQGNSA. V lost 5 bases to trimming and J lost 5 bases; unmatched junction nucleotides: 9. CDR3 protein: CASSQGPGLAGHNEQFF. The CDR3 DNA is TGTGCCAGCAGCCAGGGACCGGGACTAGCGGGACACAATGAGCAGTTCTTC. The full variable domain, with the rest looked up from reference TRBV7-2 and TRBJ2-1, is GAGVSQSPSNKVTEKGKDVELRCDPISGHTALYWYRQSLGQGLEFLIYFQGNSAPDKSGLPSDRFSAERTGGSVSTLTIQRTQQEDSAVYLCASSQGPGLAGHNEQFFGPGTRLTVL.

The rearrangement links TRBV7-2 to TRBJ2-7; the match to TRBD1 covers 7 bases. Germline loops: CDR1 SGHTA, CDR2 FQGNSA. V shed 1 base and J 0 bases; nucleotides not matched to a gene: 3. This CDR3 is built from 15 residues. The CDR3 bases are TGTGCCAGCAGCTTAGTGGGACAGAGCTCCTACGAGCAGTACTTC. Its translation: CASSLVGQSSYEQYF.

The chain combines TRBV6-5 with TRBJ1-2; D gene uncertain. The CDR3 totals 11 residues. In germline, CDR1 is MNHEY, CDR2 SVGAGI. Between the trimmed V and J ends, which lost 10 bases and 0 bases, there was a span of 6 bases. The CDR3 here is CATESNYGYTF. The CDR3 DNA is TGTGCCACCGAGTCTAACTATGGCTACACCTTC.

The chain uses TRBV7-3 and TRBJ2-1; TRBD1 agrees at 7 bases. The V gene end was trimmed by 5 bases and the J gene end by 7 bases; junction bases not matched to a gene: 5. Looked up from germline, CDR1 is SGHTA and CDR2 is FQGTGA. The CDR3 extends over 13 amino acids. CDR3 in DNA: TGTGCCAGCAGCAGAGGGACAGAAAATGAGCAGTTCTTC. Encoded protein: CASSRGTENEQFF.

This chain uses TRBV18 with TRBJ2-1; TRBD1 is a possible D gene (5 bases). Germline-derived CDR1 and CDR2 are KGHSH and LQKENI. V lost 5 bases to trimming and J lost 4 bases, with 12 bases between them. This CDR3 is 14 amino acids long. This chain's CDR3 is CASSGSGIYNEQFF. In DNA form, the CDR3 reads TGTGCCAGCTCAGGGTCAGGGATTTACAATGAGCAGTTCTTC.

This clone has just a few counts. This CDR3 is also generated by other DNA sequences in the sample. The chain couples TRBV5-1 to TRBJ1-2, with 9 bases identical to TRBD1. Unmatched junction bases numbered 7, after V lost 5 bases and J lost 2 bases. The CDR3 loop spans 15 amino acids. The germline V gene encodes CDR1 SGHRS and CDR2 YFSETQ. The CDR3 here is CASSLGQGRNYGYTF. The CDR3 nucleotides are TGCGCCAGCAGTCTCGGACAGGGGAGGAACTATGGCTACACCTTC.

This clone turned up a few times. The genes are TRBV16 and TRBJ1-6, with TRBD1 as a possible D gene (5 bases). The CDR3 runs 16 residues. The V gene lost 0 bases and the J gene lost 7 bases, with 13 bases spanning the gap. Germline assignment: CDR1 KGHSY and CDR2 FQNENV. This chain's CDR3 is CASSQSMPGQNSPLHF. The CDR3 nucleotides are TGTGCCAGCAGCCAATCTATGCCAGGGCAGAATTCACCCCTCCACTTT. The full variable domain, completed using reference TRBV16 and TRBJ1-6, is GEEVAQTPKHLVRGEGQKAKLYCAPIKGHSYVFWYQQVLKNEFKFLISFQNENVFDETGMPKERFSAKCLPNSPCSLEIQATKLEDSAVYFCASSQSMPGQNSPLHFGNGTRLTVT.

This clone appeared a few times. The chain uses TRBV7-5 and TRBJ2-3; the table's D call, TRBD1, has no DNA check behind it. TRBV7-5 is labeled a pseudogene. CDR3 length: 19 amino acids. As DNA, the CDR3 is TGTGCCAGAAGCTCTCGCGGGAGACAGGGGCTCCTGAGCACAGATACGCAGTATTTT. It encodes CARSSRGRQGLLSTDTQYF.

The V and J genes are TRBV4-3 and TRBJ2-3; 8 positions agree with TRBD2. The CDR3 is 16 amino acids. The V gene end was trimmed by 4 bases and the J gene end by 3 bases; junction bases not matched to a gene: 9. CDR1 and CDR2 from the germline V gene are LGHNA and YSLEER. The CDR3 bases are TGCGCCAGCAGCCCTCGGGGGGGCCAATCGACAGATACGCAGTATTTT. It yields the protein CASSPRGGQSTDTQYF.

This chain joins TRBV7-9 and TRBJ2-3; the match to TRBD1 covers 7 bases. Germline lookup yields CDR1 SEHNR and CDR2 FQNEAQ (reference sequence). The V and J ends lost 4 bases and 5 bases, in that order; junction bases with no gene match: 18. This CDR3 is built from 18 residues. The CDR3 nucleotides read TGTGCCAGCAGCTCTTACAAGATGGCAGGGGGTCGAGTAGATACGCAGTATTTT. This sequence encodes CASSSYKMAGGRVDTQYF.

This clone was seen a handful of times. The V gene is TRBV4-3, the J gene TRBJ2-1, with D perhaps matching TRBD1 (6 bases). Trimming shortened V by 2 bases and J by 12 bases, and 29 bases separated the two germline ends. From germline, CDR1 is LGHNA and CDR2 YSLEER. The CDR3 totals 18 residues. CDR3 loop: CASSQKATGSTMMFVQFF. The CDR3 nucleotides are TGCGCCAGCAGCCAAAAAGCGACAGGCTCTACAATGATGTTTGTGCAGTTCTTC.